This TCR beta chain was found in a study of blood T cell repertoires in COVID-19. This CDR3 contains 13 residues. V lost 6 bases and J 2 bases, leaving 11 bases between the germline ends. Germline-derived CDR1 and CDR2 are MNHEY and SVGAGI. TCRdb's table, derived via immunoSEQ multiplex PCR, lists solely in-frame clones and lacks some. The sample includes over 200,000 clones, 87% of them seen just once. This TCR was sampled from a man aged 25 to 45 who had recovered from COVID-19. The source material was PBMCs or T cells enriched from blood (not recorded which). The chain joins TRBV6-5 to TRBJ2-7; D is possibly TRBD1 (5 bases). CDR3 region: CASRLTAPYEQYF. As DNA, the CDR3 is TGTGCCAGCAGACTGACAGCGCCCTACGAGCAGTACTTC.